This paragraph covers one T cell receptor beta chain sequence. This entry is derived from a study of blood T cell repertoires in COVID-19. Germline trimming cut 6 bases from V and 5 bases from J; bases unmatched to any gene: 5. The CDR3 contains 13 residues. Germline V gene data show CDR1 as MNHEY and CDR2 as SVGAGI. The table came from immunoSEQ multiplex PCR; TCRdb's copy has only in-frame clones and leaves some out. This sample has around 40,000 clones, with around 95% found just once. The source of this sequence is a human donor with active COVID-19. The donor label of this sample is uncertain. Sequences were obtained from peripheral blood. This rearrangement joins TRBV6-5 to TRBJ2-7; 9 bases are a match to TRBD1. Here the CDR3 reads CASSATGGNEQYF. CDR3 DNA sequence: TGTGCCAGCAGCGCAACAGGGGGCAACGAGCAGTACTTC.